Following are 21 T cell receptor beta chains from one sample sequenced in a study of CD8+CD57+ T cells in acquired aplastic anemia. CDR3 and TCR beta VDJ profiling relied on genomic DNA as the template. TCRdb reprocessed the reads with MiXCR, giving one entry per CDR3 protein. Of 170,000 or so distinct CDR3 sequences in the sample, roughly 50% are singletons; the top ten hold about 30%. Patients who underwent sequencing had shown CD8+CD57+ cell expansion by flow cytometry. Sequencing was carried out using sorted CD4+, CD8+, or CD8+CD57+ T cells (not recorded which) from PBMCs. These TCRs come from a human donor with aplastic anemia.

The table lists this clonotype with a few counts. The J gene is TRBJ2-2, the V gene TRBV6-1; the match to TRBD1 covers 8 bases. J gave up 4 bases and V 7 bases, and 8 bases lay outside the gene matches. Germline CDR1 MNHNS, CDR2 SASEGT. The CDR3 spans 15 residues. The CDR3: CASIWTGTGTGELFF. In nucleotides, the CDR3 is TGTGCCAGCATATGGACAGGGACGGGCACCGGGGAGCTGTTTTTT.

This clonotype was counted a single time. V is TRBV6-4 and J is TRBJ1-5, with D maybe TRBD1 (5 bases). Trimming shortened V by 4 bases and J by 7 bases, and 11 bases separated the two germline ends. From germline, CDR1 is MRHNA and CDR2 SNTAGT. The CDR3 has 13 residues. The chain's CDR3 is CASSAGATQPQHF. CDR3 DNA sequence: TGTGCCAGCAGTGCCGGGGCGACACAGCCCCAGCATTTT.

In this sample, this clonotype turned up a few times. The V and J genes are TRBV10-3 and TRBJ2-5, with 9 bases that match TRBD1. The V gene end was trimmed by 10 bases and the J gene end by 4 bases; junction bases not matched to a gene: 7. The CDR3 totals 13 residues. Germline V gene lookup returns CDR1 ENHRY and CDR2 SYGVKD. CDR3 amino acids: CATGTGRGETQYF. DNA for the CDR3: TGTGCCACCGGGACAGGGAGGGGAGAGACCCAGTACTTC.

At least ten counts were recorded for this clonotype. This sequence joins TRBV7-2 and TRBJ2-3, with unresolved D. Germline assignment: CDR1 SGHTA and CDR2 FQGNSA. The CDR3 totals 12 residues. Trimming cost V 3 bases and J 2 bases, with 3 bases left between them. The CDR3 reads CASSFFTDTQYF. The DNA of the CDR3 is TGTGCCAGCAGCTTCTTCACAGATACGCAGTATTTT.

CDR3 loop: CSVGANQETQYF. Here the CDR3 DNA reads TGCAGCGTTGGAGCAAACCAAGAGACCCAGTACTTC. The genes are TRBV29-1 and TRBJ2-5, with D unclear. The CDR3 extends over 12 amino acids. Germline CDR1 SQVTM, CDR2 ANQGSEA. Trimming left V 4 bases short and J 0 bases short, with 6 bases between.

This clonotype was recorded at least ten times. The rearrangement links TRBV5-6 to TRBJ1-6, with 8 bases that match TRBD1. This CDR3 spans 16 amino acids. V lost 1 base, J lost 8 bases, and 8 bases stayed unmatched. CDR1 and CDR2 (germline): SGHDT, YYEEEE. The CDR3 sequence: CASSLPTSTGDSPLHF. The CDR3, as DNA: TGTGCCAGCAGCTTGCCTACCTCGACAGGGGATTCACCCCTCCACTTT.

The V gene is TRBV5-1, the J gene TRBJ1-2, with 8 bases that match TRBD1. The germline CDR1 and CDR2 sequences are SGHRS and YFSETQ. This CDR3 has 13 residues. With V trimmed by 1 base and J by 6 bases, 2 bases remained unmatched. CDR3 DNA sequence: TGCGCCAGCAGCTTGCAGGGGGCGAATGGCTACACCTTC. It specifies CASSLQGANGYTF.

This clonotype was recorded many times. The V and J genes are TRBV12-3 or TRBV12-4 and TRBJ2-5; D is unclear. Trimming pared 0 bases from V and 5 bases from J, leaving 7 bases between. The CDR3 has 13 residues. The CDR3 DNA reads TGTGCCAGCAGTTTAGCCCTAGTCGAGACCCAGTACTTC. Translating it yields CASSLALVETQYF.

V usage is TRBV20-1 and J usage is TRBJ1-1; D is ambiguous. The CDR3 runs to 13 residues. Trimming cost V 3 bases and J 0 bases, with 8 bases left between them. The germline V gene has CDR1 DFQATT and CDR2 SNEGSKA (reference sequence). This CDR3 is CSARGLLNTEAFF. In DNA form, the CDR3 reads TGCAGTGCTAGGGGCCTCCTGAACACTGAAGCTTTCTTT.

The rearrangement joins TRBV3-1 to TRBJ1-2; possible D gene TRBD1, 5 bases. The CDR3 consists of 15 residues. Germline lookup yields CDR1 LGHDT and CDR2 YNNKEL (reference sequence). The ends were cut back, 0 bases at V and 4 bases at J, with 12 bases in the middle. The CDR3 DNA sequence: TGTGCCAGCAGCCAAGATGTGACAGCGCCCTATGGCTACACCTTC. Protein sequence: CASSQDVTAPYGYTF.

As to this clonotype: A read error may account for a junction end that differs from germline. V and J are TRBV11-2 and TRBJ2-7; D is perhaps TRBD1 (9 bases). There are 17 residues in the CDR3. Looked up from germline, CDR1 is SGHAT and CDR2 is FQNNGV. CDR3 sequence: CASSVTGGVSGIYDQYF. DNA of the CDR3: TGTGCCAGCAGCGTGACAGGGGGGGTTAGCGGGATCTACGATCAGTACTTC. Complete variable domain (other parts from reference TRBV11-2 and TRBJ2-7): EAGVAQSPRYKIIEKRQSVAFWCNPISGHATLYWYQQILGQGPKLLIQFQNNGVVDDSQLPKDRFSAERLKGVDSTLKIQPAKLEDSAVYLCASSVTGGVSGIYDQYFGPGTRLTVT.

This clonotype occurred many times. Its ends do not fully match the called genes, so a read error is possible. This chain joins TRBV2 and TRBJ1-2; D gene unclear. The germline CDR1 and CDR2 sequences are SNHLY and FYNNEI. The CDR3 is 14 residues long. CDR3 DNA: TGTGCCAGCAATGAAATTCAACCAACCCCCGGCTACACCTTC. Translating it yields CASNEIQPTPGYTF.

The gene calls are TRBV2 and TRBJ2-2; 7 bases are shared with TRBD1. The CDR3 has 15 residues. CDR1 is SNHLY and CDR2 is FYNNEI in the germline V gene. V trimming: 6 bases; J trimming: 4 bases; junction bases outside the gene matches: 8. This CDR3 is CASRGSTGVTGELFF. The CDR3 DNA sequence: TGTGCCAGCAGGGGGAGTACAGGGGTCACCGGGGAGCTGTTTTTT.

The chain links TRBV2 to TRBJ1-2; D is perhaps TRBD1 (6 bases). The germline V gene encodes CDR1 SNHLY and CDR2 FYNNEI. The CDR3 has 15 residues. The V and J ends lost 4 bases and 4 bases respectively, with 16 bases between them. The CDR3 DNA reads TGTGCCAGCAGTGTTAATGACAGGTCGATCTATGGCTACACCTTC. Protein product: CASSVNDRSIYGYTF.

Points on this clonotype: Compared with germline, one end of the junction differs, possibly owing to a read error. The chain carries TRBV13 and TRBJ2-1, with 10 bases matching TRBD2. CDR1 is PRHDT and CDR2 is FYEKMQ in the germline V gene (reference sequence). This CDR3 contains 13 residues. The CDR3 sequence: CASARTSGNEQLF. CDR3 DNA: TGTGCCAGCGCCCGGACTAGCGGCAATGAGCAGCTCTTC.

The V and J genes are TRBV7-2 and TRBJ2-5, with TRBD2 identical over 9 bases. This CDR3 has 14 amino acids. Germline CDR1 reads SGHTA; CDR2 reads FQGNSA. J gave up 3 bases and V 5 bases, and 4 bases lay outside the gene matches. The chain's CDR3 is CASSPRLAEETQYF. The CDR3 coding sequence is TGTGCCAGCAGCCCGCGACTAGCGGAAGAGACCCAGTACTTC.

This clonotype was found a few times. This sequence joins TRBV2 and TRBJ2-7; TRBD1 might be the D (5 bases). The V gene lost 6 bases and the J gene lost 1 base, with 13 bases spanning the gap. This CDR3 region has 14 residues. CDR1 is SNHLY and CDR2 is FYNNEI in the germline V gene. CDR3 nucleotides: TGTGCCAGCAGAGGGATCAGGGTTTCCTACGAGCAGTACTTC. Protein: CASRGIRVSYEQYF.

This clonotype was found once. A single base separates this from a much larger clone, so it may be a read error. The CDR3 here is CASSYPGNTGAFF. The CDR3 bases are TGTGCCAGCAGTTACCCAGGTAACACTGGAGCTTTCTTT. The chain joins TRBV25-1 to TRBJ1-1; D remains ambiguous. The CDR3 loop spans 13 amino acids. Germline V CDR1 and CDR2: MGHDK, SYGVNS.

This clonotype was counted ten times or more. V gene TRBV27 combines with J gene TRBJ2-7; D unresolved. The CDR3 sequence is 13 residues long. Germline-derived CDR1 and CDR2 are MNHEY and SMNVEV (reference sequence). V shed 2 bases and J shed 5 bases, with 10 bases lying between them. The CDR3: CASSLRLVDEQYF. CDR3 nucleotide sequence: TGTGCCAGCAGTTTAAGGCTCGTGGACGAGCAGTACTTC.

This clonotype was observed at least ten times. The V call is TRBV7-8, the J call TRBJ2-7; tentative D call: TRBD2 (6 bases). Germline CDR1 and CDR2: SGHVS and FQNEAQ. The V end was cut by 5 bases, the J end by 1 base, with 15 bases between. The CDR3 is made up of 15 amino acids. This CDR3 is CASSVMEGPSYEQYF. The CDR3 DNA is TGTGCCAGCAGCGTAATGGAGGGGCCATCCTACGAGCAGTACTTC.

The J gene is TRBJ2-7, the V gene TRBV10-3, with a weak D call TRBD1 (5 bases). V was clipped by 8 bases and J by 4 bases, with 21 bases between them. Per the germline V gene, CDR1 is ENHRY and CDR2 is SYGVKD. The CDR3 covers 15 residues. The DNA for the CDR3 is TGTGCCATCGGGATTGACAGTGCCCCCTTGTACGAGCAGTACGTC. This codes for CAIGIDSAPLYEQYV.